These 20 T cell receptor beta chains were all obtained from the same sample, sequenced in a study of shared clonotypes between healthy human individuals. The table came from immunoSEQ multiplex PCR; TCRdb's copy has only in-frame clones and leaves some out. The data hold 2,500,000 or so clones, with approximately 90% observed a single time. Sequencing input: naive CD4+ T cells from PBMCs. Documented subset: CD45RA+ positively selected. Source of these receptors: a young man in good health. Some clones in this sample may be carry-over from other donors' samples.

The chain couples TRBV11-2 to TRBJ2-1, with 7 bases identical to TRBD1. CDR3 size: 13 residues. Germline lookup yields CDR1 SGHAT and CDR2 FQNNGV. V was clipped by 1 base and J by 15 bases; unmatched bases: 9. In nucleotides, the CDR3 is TGTGCCAGCAGCTTAGTTCAAAAGGGGGCGGCGTTCTTC. Translation: CASSLVQKGAAFF.

As for this clone: The same CDR3 can be traced to other DNA sequences in this sample. V and J are TRBV5-1 and TRBJ2-7; D is possibly TRBD1 (5 bases). The CDR3 is made up of 12 amino acids. Per the germline V gene, CDR1 is SGHRS and CDR2 is YFSETQ. Trimming stripped 4 bases from V and 2 bases from J, with 7 bases between. CDR3 loop: CASSTDTYEQYF. CDR3 DNA sequence: TGCGCCAGCAGCACGGACACCTACGAGCAGTACTTC.

The rearrangement joins TRBV2 to TRBJ2-6; TRBD1 aligns across 11 bases. This CDR3 comprises 16 residues. Losses at the gene ends were 6 bases for V and 0 bases for J; bases not matched to a gene: 1. Germline V gives CDR1 SNHLY, CDR2 FYNNEI. The CDR3, as DNA: TGTGCCAGCAGGGGGACAGGGGGCTCTGGGGCCAACGTCCTGACTTTC. It translates to CASRGTGGSGANVLTF.

The chain uses TRBV27 and TRBJ1-2; D gene uncertain. The CDR3 spans 15 residues. Germline V gives CDR1 MNHEY, CDR2 SMNVEV (reference sequence). V shed 1 base and J shed 4 bases, with 13 bases lying between them. CDR3 in DNA: TGTGCCAGCAGTTTATACCTTCGGTCCCCCTATGGCTACACCTTC. Protein product: CASSLYLRSPYGYTF.

The CDR3 sequence is CASSSGTPLNEQFF. The CDR3 DNA sequence: TGCGCCAGCAGCTCCGGGACCCCTCTCAATGAGCAGTTCTTC. The V call is TRBV5-1, the J call TRBJ2-1; D is perhaps TRBD1 or TRBD2 (5 bases each). Per the germline V gene, CDR1 is SGHRS and CDR2 is YFSETQ. CDR3 length: 14 residues. The V and J ends lost 3 bases and 6 bases respectively, with 13 bases between them. The whole variable domain, remainder taken from reference TRBV5-1 and TRBJ2-1, is KAGVTQTPRYLIKTRGQQVTLSCSPISGHRSVSWYQQTPGQGLQFLFEYFSETQRNKGNFPGRFSGRQFSNSRSEMNVSTLELGDSALYLCASSSGTPLNEQFFGPGTRLTVL.

The chain links TRBV5-1 to TRBJ2-1, with D uncertain. Germline CDR1 and CDR2: SGHRS and YFSETQ. The CDR3 runs 15 residues. With 3 bases removed from V and 2 bases from J, the gap between germline ends came to 12 bases. The CDR3 coding sequence is TGCGCCAGCAGCTCGGACGGTGGGGCCTACAATGAGCAGTTCTTC. Encoded protein: CASSSDGGAYNEQFF.

The chain links TRBV6-6 to TRBJ2-7, with D hard to call. The CDR3 totals 14 residues. Trimming shortened V by 6 bases and J by 4 bases, and 16 bases separated the two germline ends. Germline CDR1 is MNHNY and CDR2 is SVGAGI (reference sequence). This CDR3 reads CASSYQTDGYEQYF. DNA for the CDR3: TGTGCCAGCAGCTACCAGACGGATGGTTACGAGCAGTACTTC.

V usage is TRBV6-6 and J usage is TRBJ2-7; the D gene is possibly TRBD2 (6 bases). The CDR3 consists of 13 residues. With 5 bases removed from V and 7 bases from J, the gap between germline ends came to 15 bases. Germline loops: CDR1 MNHNY, CDR2 SVGAGI (reference sequence). This CDR3 is CASSPRGRFEQYF. Written as DNA, the CDR3 is TGTGCCAGCAGTCCCCGGGGGAGGTTTGAGCAGTACTTC.

The rearrangement links TRBV7-7 to TRBJ2-7; tentatively, D is TRBD1 (7 bases). The CDR3 consists of 14 residues. V was cut by 5 bases and J by 7 bases, with 18 bases left in between. Germline CDR1 reads SSHAT; CDR2 reads FNYEAQ (reference sequence). CDR3 loop: CASSERGLQGEQYF. The CDR3 nucleotides read TGTGCCAGCAGCGAAAGAGGACTACAGGGGGAGCAGTACTTC.

The chain carries TRBV4-1 and TRBJ2-7, with D unclear. The germline V gene has CDR1 MGHRA and CDR2 YSYEKL. Trimming shortened V by 1 base and J by 3 bases, and 13 bases separated the two germline ends. The CDR3 contains 15 residues. DNA for the CDR3: TGCGCCAGCAGCCAAGCACACTCACTGGGCTACGAGCAGTACTTC. It encodes CASSQAHSLGYEQYF.

The CDR3 spells CATRLADNTGELFF. CDR3 DNA sequence: TGTGCCACCCGACTAGCGGATAACACCGGGGAGCTGTTTTTT. The V and J genes are TRBV2 and TRBJ2-2, with 9 positions matching TRBD2. Per germline, CDR1 SNHLY and CDR2 FYNNEI. CDR3 length equals 14 residues. V lost 10 bases and J lost 2; bases outside the gene matches: 5.

Notes on this clone: Other DNA sequences from this sample encode an identical CDR3 as well. The rearrangement joins TRBV5-1 to TRBJ2-5, with D hard to call. Germline V gene sequence: CDR1 SGHRS, CDR2 YFSETQ. Trimming took 0 bases from V and 4 from J, leaving 7 bases between them. The CDR3 has 13 amino acids. The CDR3 is CASSLGGSETQYF. DNA for the CDR3: TGCGCCAGCAGCTTGGGTGGGTCAGAGACCCAGTACTTC.

This sequence joins TRBV5-6 and TRBJ1-2, with 8 positions matching TRBD1. Per the germline V gene, CDR1 is SGHDT and CDR2 is YYEEEE. After removal of 4 bases from V and 0 bases from J, the junction contained 5 bases not matched to a gene. This CDR3 has 15 residues. The CDR3 DNA is TGTGCCAGCAGCCCTGGACAGGGCACTAACTATGGCTACACCTTC. Translation: CASSPGQGTNYGYTF.

CDR3 sequence (DNA): TGCGCCAGCAGCTTACCGGGGGCAACTAATGAAAAACTGTTTTTT. Translating gives CASSLPGATNEKLFF. This chain uses TRBV4-1 with TRBJ1-4, with D tentatively TRBD1 (5 bases). V was cut by 5 bases and J by 0 bases, with 10 bases left in between. Germline-derived CDR1 and CDR2 are MGHRA and YSYEKL. CDR3 size: 15 residues.

The chain joins TRBV5-1 to TRBJ2-7; 7 positions match TRBD2. Germline V gene sequence: CDR1 SGHRS, CDR2 YFSETQ. Trimming took 4 bases from V and 2 from J; bases not matched to a gene: 9. CDR3 length: 15 amino acids. This chain's CDR3 is CASSPGRGLTYEQYF. The CDR3 DNA is TGCGCCAGCAGCCCGGGGCGGGGGTTGACCTACGAGCAGTACTTC.

The chain recombines TRBV11-2 with TRBJ2-2, with 8 bases that match TRBD2. J lost 3 bases, V lost 6 bases, and 12 bases had no gene match. The CDR3 consists of 17 residues. CDR1 and CDR2 from the germline V gene are SGHAT and FQNNGV. Here the CDR3 reads CASRYDWGTSYTGELFF. CDR3 DNA sequence: TGTGCCAGCAGATACGACTGGGGGACTAGTTACACCGGGGAGCTGTTTTTT.

The rearrangement uses TRBV30 and TRBJ2-1, with TRBD2 as a possible D gene (5 bases). The CDR3 extends over 17 amino acids. The germline V and J ends were trimmed by 0 bases and 6 bases, with 21 bases remaining between them. CDR1 and CDR2 from the germline V gene are GTSNPN and SVGIG (reference sequence). Here the CDR3 DNA reads TGTGCCTGGAGTGTACGAGGGCGGGCACTAGTGGGCAATGAGCAGTTCTTC. It yields the protein CAWSVRGRALVGNEQFF.

V usage is TRBV7-3 and J usage is TRBJ2-1; the D call may be TRBD1 or TRBD2 (5 bases each). CDR3 length: 17 residues. Germline CDR1 is SGHTA and CDR2 is FQGTGA. Trimming left V 3 bases short and J 8 bases short, with 23 bases between. CDR3 in amino acids: CASSFQPSGTYDDEQFF. CDR3 in DNA: TGTGCCAGCAGCTTTCAACCGTCTGGGACCTACGACGATGAGCAGTTCTTC.

The V call is TRBV9, the J call TRBJ2-1; weak D call: TRBD2 (6 bases). V was trimmed by 4 bases and J by 3 bases, leaving 17 bases between them. The CDR3 sequence is 16 residues long. Germline CDR1 reads SGDLS; CDR2 reads YYNGEE. CDR3 sequence: CASSPRQRANYNEQFF. For the CDR3, the DNA is TGTGCCAGCAGCCCCCGGCAGCGGGCAAACTACAATGAGCAGTTCTTC.

V is TRBV19 and J is TRBJ1-2; 11 bases fit TRBD1. The CDR3 loop spans 17 amino acids. CDR1 is LNHDA, CDR2 SQIVND, per germline (reference sequence). Trimming took 2 bases from V and 4 from J; bases not matched to a gene: 9. The CDR3 sequence is CASSIRTGGAGTYGYTF. The CDR3 region has the DNA TGTGCCAGTAGTATACGGACAGGGGGCGCGGGTACCTATGGCTACACCTTC.